The T cell receptor (beta chain) described here comes from a study of blood T cell repertoires in COVID-19. Germline V CDR1 and CDR2: SGDLS, YYNGEE. This CDR3 is 14 amino acids long. Trimming pared 0 bases from V and 1 base from J, leaving 7 bases between. Sequenced by immunoSEQ multiplex PCR; TCRdb stores in-frame clones only, minus some. The table shows hundreds of thousands of clones, with roughly 90% occurring only once. The chain employs TRBV9 and TRBJ1-1; no definite D call. Sequenced: peripheral blood. The sequence derives from a woman between 25 and 40 years old with COVID-19, enrolled during active disease. The CDR3 DNA reads TGTGCCAGCAGCGTAGGTGGAGCGAACACTGAAGCTTTCTTT. Protein sequence: CASSVGGANTEAFF.